Only a few counts were recorded for the clone carrying this T cell receptor (beta chain). Its matching antigen is unknown. The data were taken from a study of T cell repertoires in cytomegalovirus infection. Study context: Through public TCR beta signatures, both CMV infection and matching HLA type were indicated. Study-level results: Ex vivo, HLA-C-restricted CMV-specific TCR beta clonotypes prevailed over the rest of the response. Identification of carriers of CMV plus the relevant HLA was performed using cumulative public TCR beta family frequency.

CDR1 is SNHLY, CDR2 FYNNEI, per germline. V gave up 5 bases and J gave up 2 bases, with 11 bases separating them. The CDR3 spans 14 residues. TCRdb re-derived calls from the reads in MiXCR, one entry per CDR3 protein. This table holds over 450,000 distinct CDR3 sequences, approximately 10% found once. The clonotype comes from a human donor in good health (CMV status not recorded). Some clones in this sample may be carry-over from other donors' samples. The chain couples TRBV2 to TRBJ2-3; tentatively, D is TRBD2 (5 bases). Material: PBMCs. CDR3 in amino acids: CASSPPSYTDTQYF. The CDR3 nucleotides are TGTGCCAGCAGTCCTCCTAGCTACACAGATACGCAGTATTTT. Using reference TRBV2 and TRBJ2-3 for the parts outside the CDR3, the full variable domain is EPEVTQTPSHQVTQMGQEVILRCVPISNHLYFYWYRQILGQKVEFLVSFYNNEISEKSEIFDDQFSVERPDGSNFTLKIRSTKLEDSAMYFCASSPPSYTDTQYFGPGTRLTVL.